These 16 T cell receptor beta chains originate from one sample sequenced in a study of T cells in Graves' hyperthyroidism and ophthalmopathy. RNA transcripts served as the template for amplifying TCR beta CDR3 regions. The TCR CDR3 was amplified in a first-round RT-PCR using the HTBI primer set. TCRdb redid the calling of the multiplex PCR reads with MiXCR, one entry per CDR3 protein. The table lists around 450,000 distinct CDR3 sequences, 15% to 18% of them singletons, with over 12% in the top ten. The sample comprised blood. These receptors originate from a woman aged 18-29 years with Graves' hyperthyroidism.

This clonotype was counted ten times or more. The chain employs TRBV12-3 or TRBV12-4 and TRBJ1-1, with D hard to call. V was trimmed by 5 bases and J by 4 bases, leaving 11 bases between them. CDR3 size: 13 residues. The CDR3 bases are TGTGCCAGCAGTGTGGGGATGGTCACTGAAGCTTTCTTT. Amino acids: CASSVGMVTEAFF.

Ten or more counts support this clonotype. The CDR3 DNA follows: TGTGCCAGCAGCTCGACAGGGGGGTATCTTACTGAAGCTTTCTTT. Amino acid sequence: CASSSTGGYLTEAFF. V is TRBV7-3 and J is TRBJ1-1; 9 bases match TRBD1. CDR3 size: 15 residues. The germline V gene encodes CDR1 SGHTA and CDR2 FQGTGA. V shed 4 bases and J 5 bases; nucleotides not matched to a gene: 8. Full variable domain (remainder filled in from reference TRBV7-3 and TRBJ1-1): GAGVSQTPSNKVTEKGKYVELRCDPISGHTALYWYRQSLGQGPEFLIYFQGTGAADDSGLPNDRFFAVRPEGSVSTLKIQRTERGDSAVYLCASSSTGGYLTEAFFGQGTRLTVV.

The chain couples TRBV2 to TRBJ2-7, with a tentative D call TRBD2 (5 bases). Trimming stripped 6 bases from V and 4 bases from J, with 16 bases between. This CDR3 region has 14 residues. Per the germline V gene, CDR1 is SNHLY and CDR2 is FYNNEI. CDR3 DNA: TGTGCCAGCAGCGGGTCTGGCGGGTCGTACGAGCAGTACTTC. Its protein product is CASSGSGGSYEQYF. The whole variable domain, filled in from reference TRBV2 and TRBJ2-7, reads EPEVTQTPSHQVTQMGQEVILRCVPISNHLYFYWYRQILGQKVEFLVSFYNNEISEKSEIFDDQFSVERPDGSNFTLKIRSTKLEDSAMYFCASSGSGGSYEQYFGPGTRLTVT.

The chain uses TRBV4-3 and TRBJ2-2; 8 bases line up with TRBD2. The germline gives CDR1 LGHNA, CDR2 YSLEER. Trimming removed 1 base from V and 2 bases from J; junction bases left unmatched: 6. This CDR3 comprises 17 residues. The DNA for the CDR3 is TGCGCCAGCAGCCAAGTACACGGGGGGGTAAACACCGGGGAGCTGTTTTTT. Its protein is CASSQVHGGVNTGELFF.

The gene calls are TRBV27 and TRBJ1-6, with D unresolved. Germline V gene data show CDR1 as MNHEY and CDR2 as SMNVEV (reference sequence). This CDR3 contains 18 residues. V lost 10 bases to trimming and J lost 0 bases, with 22 bases between them. The CDR3 reads CATGEVPWRGSYNSPLHF. The CDR3 nucleotides are TGTGCCACGGGTGAGGTTCCCTGGCGGGGCTCCTATAATTCACCCCTCCACTTT.

V usage is TRBV11-2 and J usage is TRBJ2-7; TRBD2 agrees at 9 bases. V gave up 5 bases and J gave up 2 bases; unmatched junction bases: 10. The CDR3 has 16 amino acids. CDR1 and CDR2 from the germline V gene are SGHAT and FQNNGV. The CDR3 here is CASSLTPAGGPYEQYF. Written as DNA, the CDR3 is TGTGCCAGCAGCCTTACCCCAGCGGGGGGCCCCTACGAGCAGTACTTC.

The chain is built from TRBV19 and TRBJ1-1; D remains ambiguous. The CDR3 loop spans 13 amino acids. The V gene lost 0 bases and the J gene lost 1 base, with 3 bases spanning the gap. From germline, CDR1 is LNHDA and CDR2 SQIVND (reference sequence). The CDR3 spells CASSIDPNTEAFF. In DNA form, the CDR3 reads TGTGCCAGTAGTATAGACCCGAACACTGAAGCTTTCTTT.

The chain employs TRBV12-5 and TRBJ1-2, with D perhaps TRBD1 (6 bases). This CDR3 region has 23 residues. The ends were cut back, 0 bases at V and 6 bases at J, with 38 bases in the middle. Germline lookup yields CDR1 LGHNT and CDR2 FRNRAP. Here the CDR3 DNA reads TGTGCTAGTGGTTTGGTAAGGCAGACCCCTCTCCGGGACCCTACCCGAGGGGGTCATGGCTACACCTTC. Translating it yields CASGLVRQTPLRDPTRGGHGYTF.

This clonotype occurred many times. The V gene is TRBV7-8, the J gene TRBJ2-7, with D tentatively TRBD1 (5 bases). Germline CDR1 is SGHVS and CDR2 is FQNEAQ. This CDR3 is 14 amino acids long. The ends were cut back, 5 bases at V and 0 bases at J, with 11 bases in the middle. The chain's CDR3 is CASSADIYSYEQYF. For the CDR3, the DNA is TGTGCCAGCAGCGCGGACATCTACTCCTACGAGCAGTACTTC.

In this sample, this clonotype turned up many times. The chain combines TRBV28 with TRBJ2-4; the D is unclear. With 7 bases removed from V and 5 bases from J, the gap between germline ends came to 9 bases. CDR3 length: 12 residues. Germline loops: CDR1 MDHEN, CDR2 SYDVKM. Here the CDR3 DNA reads TGTGCCAGCAATAGCTTGGAAAACATTCAGTACTTC. This sequence encodes CASNSLENIQYF.

This sequence joins TRBV4-3 and TRBJ2-1, with 11 bases matching TRBD2. Trimming removed 1 base from V and 7 bases from J; junction bases left unmatched: 3. Germline loops: CDR1 LGHNA, CDR2 YSLEER. This CDR3 region has 15 residues. The CDR3: CASSQVAGGWNEQFF. CDR3 nucleotide sequence: TGCGCCAGCAGCCAAGTAGCGGGGGGGTGGAATGAGCAGTTCTTC.

The V call is TRBV10-3, the J call TRBJ1-6, with TRBD1 identical over 7 bases. Germline trimming cut 6 bases from V and 7 bases from J; bases unmatched to any gene: 6. This CDR3 is 14 amino acids long. Germline assignment: CDR1 ENHRY and CDR2 SYGVKD. The CDR3 bases are TGTGCCATCAGCCCGACAGGGACGAATTCACCCCTCCACTTT. Translated: CAISPTGTNSPLHF.

This clonotype came up many times. The CDR3 loop reads CASSPLIKEQFF. The DNA for the CDR3 is TGTGCCAGCTCCCCCTTAATCAAGGAGCAGTTCTTC. This chain connects TRBV18 to TRBJ2-1, with D hard to call. The V gene's germline CDR1 is KGHSH and CDR2 LQKENI. The ends were cut back, 6 bases at V and 10 bases at J, with 13 bases in the middle. The CDR3 contains 12 residues.

J is TRBJ2-1 and V is TRBV6-2 or TRBV6-3, with D possibly TRBD1 on 5 matching bases. The CDR3 extends over 17 amino acids. Deletions cut 5 bases from V and 9 bases from J, with 26 bases between. Germline CDR1 MNHEY, CDR2 SVGEGT. This chain's CDR3 is CASSVLPGPSWVGEQFF. CDR3 DNA sequence: TGTGCCAGCAGTGTACTCCCAGGGCCCTCATGGGTCGGTGAGCAGTTCTTC.

At least ten counts were recorded for this clonotype. The chain joins TRBV5-5 to TRBJ2-7; D call uncertain. The CDR3 totals 15 residues. Germline values: CDR1 SGHKS, CDR2 YYEKEE (reference sequence). The germline V and J ends were trimmed by 6 bases and 2 bases, with 18 bases remaining between them. CDR3 loop: CASTASGPGTYEQYF. CDR3 in DNA: TGTGCCAGCACGGCGTCCGGTCCCGGTACCTACGAGCAGTACTTC. Full variable domain (missing parts from reference TRBV5-5 and TRBJ2-7): DAGVTQSPTHLIKTRGQQVTLRCSPISGHKSVSWYQQVLGQGPQFIFQYYEKEERGRGNFPDRFSARQFPNYSSELNVNALLLGDSALYLCASTASGPGTYEQYFGPGTRLTVT.

Ten or more counts support this clonotype. One end of the junction fails to match germline, which may point to a read error. This chain joins TRBV5-1 and TRBJ1-1; D unresolved. CDR1 SGHRS and CDR2 YFSETQ come from the germline V gene. The CDR3 consists of 12 residues. The DNA of the CDR3 is TGTGCCAGCAGCTTAAAGAACACTGAAGCTTTCTTT. This gives the protein CASSLKNTEAFF.